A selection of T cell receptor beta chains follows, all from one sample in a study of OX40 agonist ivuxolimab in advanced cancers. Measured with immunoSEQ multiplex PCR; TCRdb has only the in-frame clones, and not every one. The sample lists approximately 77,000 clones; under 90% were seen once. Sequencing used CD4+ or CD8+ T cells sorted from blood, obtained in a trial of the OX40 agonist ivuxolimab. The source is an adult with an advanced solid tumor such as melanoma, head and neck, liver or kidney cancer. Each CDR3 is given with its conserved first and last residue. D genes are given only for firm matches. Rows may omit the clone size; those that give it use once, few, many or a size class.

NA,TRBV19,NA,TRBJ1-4,CASSIWDGYEKLFF,TGTGCCAGTAGTATTTGGGACGGGTATGAAAAACTGTTTTTT
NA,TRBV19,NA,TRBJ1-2,CASSNKGFYGYTF,TGTGCCAGTAGTAACAAGGGTTTCTATGGCTACACCTTC
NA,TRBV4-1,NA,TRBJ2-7,CASSLLGGPSYEQYF,TGCGCCAGCAGCCTCCTCGGGGGCCCCTCCTACGAGCAGTACTTC
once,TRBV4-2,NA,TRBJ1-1,CASTPAWGDTEAFF,TGTGCCAGCACCCCGGCCTGGGGGGACACTGAAGCTTTCTTT
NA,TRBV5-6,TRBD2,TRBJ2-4,CASSLPAGDIQYF,TGTGCCAGCAGCCTTCCCGCGGGAGACATTCAGTACTTC
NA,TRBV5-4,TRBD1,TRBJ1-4,CASSSQGAREKLFF,TGTGCCAGCAGCTCACAGGGGGCCAGGGAAAAACTGTTTTTT
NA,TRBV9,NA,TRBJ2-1,CASSPRLGAYNEQFF,TGTGCCAGCAGCCCCCGGTTGGGGGCCTACAATGAGCAGTTCTTC
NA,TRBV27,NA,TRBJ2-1,CASSKPRGSYNEQFF,TGTGCCAGCAGTAAGCCAAGGGGGTCCTACAATGAGCAGTTCTTC
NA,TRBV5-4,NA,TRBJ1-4,CASSPRSQGSEKLFF,TGTGCCAGCAGCCCGCGCTCCCAGGGTAGTGAAAAACTGTTTTTT
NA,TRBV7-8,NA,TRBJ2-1,CASSLIGDSSYNEQFF,TGTGCCAGCAGCTTAATAGGGGATAGCTCCTACAATGAGCAGTTCTTC
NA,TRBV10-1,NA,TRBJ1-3,CASRSSGNTIYF,TGCGCCAGCAGAAGCTCTGGAAACACCATATATTTT
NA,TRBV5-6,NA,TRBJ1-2,CASSLGPSRGYTF,TGTGCCAGCAGCTTGGGGCCATCGAGAGGCTACACCTTC
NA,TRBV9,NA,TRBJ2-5,CASSVGAGTRQETQYF,TGTGCCAGCAGCGTAGGAGCCGGGACACGTCAAGAGACCCAGTACTTC
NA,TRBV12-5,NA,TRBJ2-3,CASGFGRSTDTQYF,TGTGCTAGTGGTTTCGGTAGGAGCACAGATACGCAGTATTTT
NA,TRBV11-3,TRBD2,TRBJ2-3,CASSLAAGGPDTQYF,TGTGCCAGCAGCTTAGCGGCGGGAGGACCAGATACGCAGTATTTT
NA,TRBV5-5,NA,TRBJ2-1,CASSLPPSGQFF,TGTGCCAGCAGCCTACCCCCGTCTGGGCAGTTCTTC
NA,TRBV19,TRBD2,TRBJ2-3,CASSKASGRITDTQYF,TGTGCCAGTAGTAAGGCTAGCGGGAGAATCACAGATACGCAGTATTTT
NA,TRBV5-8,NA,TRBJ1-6,CASSFGSSYNSPLHF,TGTGCCAGCAGCTTCGGCAGCTCCTATAATTCACCCCTCCACTTT
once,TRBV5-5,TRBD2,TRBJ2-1,CASSWTSGNEQFF,TGTGCCAGCAGCTGGACTAGCGGAAATGAGCAGTTCTTC
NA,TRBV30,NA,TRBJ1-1,CAWSGPRSQDTEAFF,TGTGCCTGGAGTGGTCCCCGGAGCCAGGACACTGAAGCTTTCTTT
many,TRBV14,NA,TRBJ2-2,CASSPRGGQPGTGELFF,TGTGCCAGCAGCCCCAGGGGCGGGCAGCCGGGCACCGGGGAGCTGTTTTTT
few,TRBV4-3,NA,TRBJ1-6,CASSQASGPRDSPLHF,TGCGCCAGCAGCCAAGCGTCGGGACCGAGGGATTCACCCCTCCACTTT
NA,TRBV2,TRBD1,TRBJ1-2,CASSERQGDGGYTF,TGTGCCAGCAGTGAAAGACAGGGAGATGGTGGCTACACCTTC
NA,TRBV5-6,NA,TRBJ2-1,CASSLYGADEQFF,TGTGCCAGCAGCCTGTACGGGGCGGATGAGCAGTTCTTC
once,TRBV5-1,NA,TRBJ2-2,CASSLVGARTGELFF,TGCGCCAGCAGCTTGGTAGGGGCACGCACCGGGGAGCTGTTTTTT
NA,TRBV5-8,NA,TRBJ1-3,CASRNRQALGTIYF,TGTGCCAGCAGAAATCGACAGGCCCTCGGCACCATATATTTT
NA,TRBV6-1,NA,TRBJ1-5,CASSARGPRDNQPQHF,TGTGCCAGCAGTGCCCGGGGCCCGAGGGACAATCAGCCCCAGCATTTT
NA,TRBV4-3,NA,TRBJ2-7,CASSQPTDSYEQYF,TGCGCCAGCAGCCAACCGACAGACTCCTACGAGCAGTACTTC
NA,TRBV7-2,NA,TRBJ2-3,CASSLARLGTDTQYF,TGTGCCAGCAGCTTAGCCCGGTTAGGCACAGATACGCAGTATTTT
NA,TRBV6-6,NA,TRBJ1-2,CASLGLGTPHF,TGTGCCAGTCTTGGGCTTGGGACACCTCACTTC
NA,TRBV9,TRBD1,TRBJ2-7,CASSVAPTGTYEQYF,TGTGCCAGCAGCGTAGCCCCGACAGGGACCTACGAGCAGTACTTC
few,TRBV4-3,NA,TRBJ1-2,CASSQELRQALYGYTF,TGCGCCAGCAGCCAAGAGCTAAGGCAGGCTCTTTATGGCTACACCTTC
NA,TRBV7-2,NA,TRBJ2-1,CASSETRVRQFF,TGTGCCAGCAGCGAAACGCGGGTGCGGCAGTTCTTC
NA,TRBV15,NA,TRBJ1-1,CATSREGQITEAFF,TGTGCCACCAGCAGAGAAGGACAGATCACTGAAGCTTTCTTT
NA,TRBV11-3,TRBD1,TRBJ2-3,CASSSWDRAGTDTQYF,TGTGCCAGCAGCTCCTGGGACAGGGCCGGCACAGATACGCAGTATTTT
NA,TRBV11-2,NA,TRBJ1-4,CASSKGVAGHSEKLFF,TGTGCCAGCAGCAAAGGGGTAGCTGGACACTCTGAAAAACTGTTTTTT
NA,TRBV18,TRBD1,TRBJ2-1,CASSPLSGTGYNEQFF,TGTGCCAGCTCACCACTTTCCGGGACAGGCTACAATGAGCAGTTCTTC
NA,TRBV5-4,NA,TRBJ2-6,CARRGAGANVLTF,TGTGCCAGACGGGGTGCAGGGGCCAACGTCCTGACTTTC
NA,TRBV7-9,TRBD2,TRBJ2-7,CASSRSGGTPYEQYF,TGTGCCAGCAGCCGCAGCGGGGGAACTCCCTACGAGCAGTACTTC
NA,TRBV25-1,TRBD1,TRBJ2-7,CASRSRGLGYEQYF,TGTGCCAGCAGGTCTAGGGGGCTCGGGTACGAGCAGTACTTC